This record covers a single T cell receptor beta chain. The data were taken from a study of T cells in tuberculosis. Clones were read by immunoSEQ multiplex PCR, and TCRdb kept only the in-frame ones, dropping some. Here the sample spans around 38,000 clones, 95% being singletons. J gave up 7 bases and V 6 bases, and 9 bases lay outside the gene matches. The CDR3 totals 15 residues. Germline lookup yields CDR1 MDHEN and CDR2 SYDVKM. Sequencing input: PBMCs. This clonotype was obtained from a donor aged 10-29 years with latent tuberculosis or without tuberculosis infection. The V call is TRBV28, the J call TRBJ1-6; 7 bases match TRBD1. The CDR3: CASRRQGTMNSPLHF. CDR3 sequence (DNA): TGTGCCAGCAGACGACAGGGTACGATGAATTCACCCCTCCACTTT. Based on the CDR3 plus reference TRBV28 and TRBJ1-6, the full variable domain is DVKVTQSSRYLVKRTGEKVFLECVQDMDHENMFWYRQDPGLGLRLIYFSYDVKMKEKGDIPEGYSVSREKKERFSLILESASTNQTSMYLCASRRQGTMNSPLHFGNGTRLTVT.